This record covers a single TCR beta chain. Sequence at one end of the junction differs from germline and may be a read error. PCR involved 60 Vbeta and 13 Jbeta primers. Profiling relied on immunoSEQ multiplex PCR, and the TCRdb table lists in-frame clones only, not all of them. The data contain around 150,000 clones, about 71% of them seen just once; the ten biggest clones take up less than 3.5%. In germline, CDR1 is WNHNN, CDR2 SYGVQD (reference sequence). The CDR3 spans 19 residues. This entry belongs to a study of cytomegalovirus exposure and HLA in healthy donors. The sequence derives from a woman between 40 and 50 years old in good health and CMV-seropositive. The source material was PBMCs. This rearrangement joins TRBV10-1 to TRBJ2-7, with 12 bases identical to TRBD2. The CDR3 here is CASRGNPRLAGEASDEQYF. In DNA, the CDR3 is TGCGCCAGCAGGGGAAACCCGAGACTAGCGGGAGAAGCCTCCGACGAGCAGTACTTC.